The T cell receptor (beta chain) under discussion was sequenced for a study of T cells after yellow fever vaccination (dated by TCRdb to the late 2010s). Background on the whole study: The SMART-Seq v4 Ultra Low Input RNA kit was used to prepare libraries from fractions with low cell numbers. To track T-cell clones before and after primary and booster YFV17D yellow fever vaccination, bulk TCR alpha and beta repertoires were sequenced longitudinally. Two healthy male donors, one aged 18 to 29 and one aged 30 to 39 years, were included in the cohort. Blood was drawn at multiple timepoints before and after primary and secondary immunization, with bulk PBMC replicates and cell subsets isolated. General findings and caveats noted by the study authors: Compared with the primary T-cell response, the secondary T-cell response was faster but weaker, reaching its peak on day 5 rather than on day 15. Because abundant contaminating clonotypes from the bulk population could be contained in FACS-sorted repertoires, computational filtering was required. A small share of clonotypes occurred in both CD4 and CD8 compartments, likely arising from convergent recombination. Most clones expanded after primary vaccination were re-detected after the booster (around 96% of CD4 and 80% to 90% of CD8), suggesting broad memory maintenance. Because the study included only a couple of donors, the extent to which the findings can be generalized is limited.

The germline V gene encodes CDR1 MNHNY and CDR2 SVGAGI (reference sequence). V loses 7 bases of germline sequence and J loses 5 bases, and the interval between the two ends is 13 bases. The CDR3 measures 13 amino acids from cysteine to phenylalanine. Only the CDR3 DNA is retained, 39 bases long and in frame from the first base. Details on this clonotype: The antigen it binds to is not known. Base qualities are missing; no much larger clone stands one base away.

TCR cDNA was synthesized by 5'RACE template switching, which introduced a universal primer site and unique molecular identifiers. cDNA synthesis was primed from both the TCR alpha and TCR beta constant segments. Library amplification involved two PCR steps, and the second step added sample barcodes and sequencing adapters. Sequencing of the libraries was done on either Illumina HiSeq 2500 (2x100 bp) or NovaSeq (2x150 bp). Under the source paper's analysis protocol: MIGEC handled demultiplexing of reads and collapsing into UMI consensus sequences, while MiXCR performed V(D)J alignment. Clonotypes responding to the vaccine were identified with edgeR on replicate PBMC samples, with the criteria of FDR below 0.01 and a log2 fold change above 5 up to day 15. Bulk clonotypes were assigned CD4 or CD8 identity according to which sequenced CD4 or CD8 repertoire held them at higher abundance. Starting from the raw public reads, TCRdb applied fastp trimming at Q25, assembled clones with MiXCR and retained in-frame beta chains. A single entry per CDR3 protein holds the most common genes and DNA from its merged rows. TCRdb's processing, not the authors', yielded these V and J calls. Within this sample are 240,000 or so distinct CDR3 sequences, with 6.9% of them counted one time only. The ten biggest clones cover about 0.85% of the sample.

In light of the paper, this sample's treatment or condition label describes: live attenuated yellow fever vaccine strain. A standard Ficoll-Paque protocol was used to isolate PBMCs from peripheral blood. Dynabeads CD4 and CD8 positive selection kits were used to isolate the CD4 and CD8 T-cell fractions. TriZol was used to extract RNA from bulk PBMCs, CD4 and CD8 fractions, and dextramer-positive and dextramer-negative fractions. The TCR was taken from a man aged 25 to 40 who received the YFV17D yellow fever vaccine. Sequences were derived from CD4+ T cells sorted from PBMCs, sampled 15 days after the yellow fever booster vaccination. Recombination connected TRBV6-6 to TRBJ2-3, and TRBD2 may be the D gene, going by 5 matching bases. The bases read TGTGCCAGCAAGCGAGGGTGGAAAGATACGCAGTATTTT. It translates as CASKRGWKDTQYF.